The rows below give T cell receptor beta chains drawn from one sample of a study of blood T cells in healthy people across ages. TCRdb re-called the 5' RACE reads with MiXCR, one entry per CDR3 protein. Of some 550,000 distinct CDR3 sequences listed, 45% to 55% were seen once; the top ten hold 20% to 25%. The sample comprised blood. These receptors all stem from an elderly man in good health. Each CDR3 is given with its conserved first and last residue. Each record gives: D gene, J gene, V gene, clone size, CDR3 protein, CDR3 DNA. The D gene is left open where the match is weak. Size is omitted from some rows. Given values are once, few, many or a class for expanded clones.

-	TRBJ1-2	TRBV6-5	-	CASSYRGGNYGYTF	TGTGCCAGCAGTTACAGGGGGGGAAACTATGGCTACACCTTC
-	TRBJ1-4	TRBV15	-	CATRQGGEKLFF	TGTGCCACCAGGCAGGGAGGTGAAAAACTGTTTTTT
-	TRBJ2-3	TRBV5-8	-	CASSLIQDTDTQYF	TGTGCCAGCAGCTTGATCCAGGACACAGATACGCAGTATTTT
TRBD1	TRBJ2-1	TRBV20-1	-	CSAATGGPYNEQFF	TGCAGTGCAGCTACAGGGGGCCCCTACAATGAGCAGTTCTTC
-	TRBJ1-1	TRBV5-1	-	CASSLAGGKLNTEAFF	TGCGCCAGCAGCTTGGCGGGCGGAAAGCTGAACACTGAAGCTTTCTTT
-	TRBJ2-1	TRBV7-2	-	CASSLAATPYNEQFF	TGTGCCAGCAGCTTAGCTGCAACACCCTACAATGAGCAGTTCTTC
-	TRBJ2-3	TRBV28	-	CASNFSPASTDTQYF	TGTGCCAGCAACTTTTCTCCGGCGAGCACAGATACGCAGTATTTT
-	TRBJ2-3	TRBV18	-	CASSPPFQTDTQYF	TGTGCCAGCTCACCACCGTTCCAGACAGATACGCAGTATTTT
-	TRBJ2-7	TRBV18	once	CASSPGLDNYEQYF	TGTGCCAGCTCACCCGGACTGGATAACTACGAGCAGTACTTC
-	TRBJ2-7	TRBV6-1	-	CASSKAGDFYEQYF	TGTGCCAGCAGTAAGGCAGGGGATTTCTACGAGCAGTACTTC
-	TRBJ2-7	TRBV4-1	-	CASSQEQGSYEQYF	TGCGCCAGCAGCCAAGAGCAGGGTTCCTACGAGCAGTACTTC
-	TRBJ2-7	TRBV7-2	many	CASSWGAESTYEQYF	TGTGCCAGCAGCTGGGGGGCCGAATCAACCTACGAGCAGTACTTC
TRBD2	TRBJ2-7	TRBV7-2	-	CASSLMSGTSGGTYEQYF	TGTGCCAGCAGCCTTATGTCCGGGACTAGCGGGGGCACCTACGAGCAGTACTTC
TRBD2	TRBJ2-7	TRBV4-2	few	CASSQASSGSYEQYF	TGTGCCAGCAGCCAAGCGTCTAGCGGGAGCTACGAGCAGTACTTC
-	TRBJ2-7	TRBV21-1	-	CASSNDSGNESYEQYF	TGTGCCAGCAGCAACGACTCAGGGAATGAATCCTACGAGCAGTACTTC
TRBD1	TRBJ2-7	TRBV18	-	CASSPWGTGSVEQYF	TGTGCCAGCTCACCCTGGGGGACAGGGTCGGTCGAGCAGTACTTC
-	TRBJ1-1	TRBV20-1	-	CSARDIPGATEAFF	TGCAGTGCTAGAGATATCCCGGGGGCCACTGAAGCTTTCTTT
-	TRBJ1-2	TRBV20-1	once	CSAREQETNYGYTF	TGCAGTGCTAGAGAGCAAGAAACTAACTATGGCTACACCTTC
TRBD1	TRBJ2-7	TRBV29-1	-	CSARDSEYEQYF	TGCAGCGCCCGGGACAGCGAGTACGAGCAGTACTTC
-	TRBJ2-7	TRBV25-1	few	CASSDRGISDEQYF	TGTGCCAGCAGTGACAGGGGCATTAGCGACGAGCAGTACTTC
TRBD2	TRBJ2-5	TRBV9	-	CASSVEGGGLQETQYF	TGTGCCAGCAGCGTAGAGGGCGGGGGGCTTCAAGAGACCCAGTACTTC
TRBD1	TRBJ2-7	TRBV24-1	-	CATSEIQGGSYNEQYF	TGTGCCACCAGTGAAATACAGGGGGGCTCCTACAATGAGCAGTACTTC
TRBD1	TRBJ2-7	TRBV20-1	-	CSARWGQEPGHEQYF	TGTAGTGCTAGATGGGGACAGGAGCCTGGCCACGAGCAGTACTTC
-	TRBJ2-5	TRBV7-2	many	CASSFGGAETQYF	TGTGCCAGCAGCTTTGGGGGCGCAGAGACCCAGTACTTC
TRBD2	TRBJ2-7	TRBV29-1	-	CSVGGLAGGSPYEQYF	TGCAGCGTTGGTGGACTAGCGGGAGGATCTCCGTACGAGCAGTACTTC
TRBD2	TRBJ2-7	TRBV20-1	-	CSARGRGGEQYF	TGCAGTGCTAGGGGGCGGGGGGGCGAGCAGTACTTC
-	TRBJ1-2	TRBV20-1	once	CSARDNPGVGYGYTF	TGCAGTGCTAGAGATAACCCAGGGGTGGGCTATGGCTACACCTTC
TRBD2	TRBJ2-5	TRBV11-2	-	CASSLGTSANQETQYF	TGTGCCAGCAGCTTAGGGACTAGCGCCAACCAAGAGACCCAGTACTTC
TRBD2	TRBJ2-5	TRBV29-1	-	CSVRPGPGGQETQYF	TGCAGCGTTAGGCCGGGCCCCGGGGGGCAAGAGACCCAGTACTTC
-	TRBJ1-5	TRBV4-1	-	CASSQEGGQNIQPQHF	TGCGCCAGCAGCCAAGAAGGAGGACAGAATATTCAGCCCCAGCATTTT
-	TRBJ2-1	TRBV13	few	CASSLRGACNEQFF	TGTGCCAGCAGCTTAAGGGGGGCGTGCAATGAGCAGTTCTTC
TRBD2	TRBJ2-5	TRBV24-1	few	CATSDSGLAGIRYGETQYF	TGTGCCACCAGTGACTCCGGACTAGCGGGGATCCGTTACGGAGAGACCCAGTACTTC
TRBD1	TRBJ2-7	TRBV9	few	CASSAGWTGFEQYF	TGTGCCAGCAGCGCCGGCTGGACAGGGTTCGAGCAGTACTTC
TRBD2	TRBJ2-3	TRBV20-1	many	CSARARPAGGPVTQYF	TGCAGTGCTAGGGCTCGACCAGCGGGAGGGCCGGTTACGCAGTATTTT
-	TRBJ1-6	TRBV7-2	-	CASSSPLGPLHF	TGTGCCAGCAGCTCCCCCTTGGGACCCCTCCACTTT
-	TRBJ2-1	TRBV7-2	few	CASSLNGGHNEQFF	TGTGCCAGCAGCTTGAATGGGGGGCACAATGAGCAGTTCTTC
TRBD1	TRBJ2-1	TRBV20-1	-	CSATIPGQGYSEQFF	TGCAGTGCTACTATCCCGGGACAGGGGTACAGTGAGCAGTTCTTC
-	TRBJ1-4	TRBV27	-	CASSLWGSNEKLFF	TGTGCCAGCAGTTTATGGGGGTCTAATGAAAAACTGTTTTTT
-	TRBJ1-1	TRBV6-5	many	CASSYSKQGRDTEAFF	TGTGCCAGCAGTTACTCAAAACAGGGCAGGGACACTGAAGCTTTCTTT
-	TRBJ1-2	TRBV6-6	many	CASSGGGSNTF	TGTGCCAGCAGTGGGGGGGGCTCTAACACCTTC
-	TRBJ1-1	TRBV5-1	once	CASSPRAEGNTEAFF	TGCGCCAGCAGTCCTCGGGCTGAGGGGAACACTGAAGCTTTCTTT
-	TRBJ1-4	TRBV7-9	-	CASSLGRSREKLFF	TGTGCCAGCAGCTTAGGCAGGTCCCGTGAAAAACTGTTTTTT
TRBD2	TRBJ2-2	TRBV20-1	-	CSAIAGGSDTGELFF	TGCAGTGCCATTGCCGGGGGGAGTGACACCGGGGAGCTGTTTTTT
-	TRBJ2-1	TRBV20-1	-	CSARDRQRNYNEQFF	TGCAGTGCTAGAGATCGGCAGCGGAACTACAATGAGCAGTTCTTC
TRBD1	TRBJ2-7	TRBV20-1	-	CSARLSGGQGPHEQYF	TGCAGTGCTAGACTCTCCGGGGGACAGGGGCCCCACGAGCAGTACTTC
-	TRBJ2-7	TRBV28	-	CASSSSQGFPSYEQYF	TGTGCCAGCAGTTCCTCACAGGGTTTCCCCTCCTACGAGCAGTACTTC
-	TRBJ2-2	TRBV6-6	many	CASTRTNTGELFF	TGTGCCAGTACCCGAACTAACACCGGGGAGCTGTTTTTT
-	TRBJ2-7	TRBV11-2	-	CASSFVGSYEQYF	TGTGCCAGCAGCTTTGTAGGCTCCTACGAGCAGTACTTC
-	TRBJ2-1	TRBV4-1	few	CASSRDPTWEQFF	TGCGCCAGCAGCCGTGACCCCACCTGGGAGCAGTTCTTC